The following is a T cell receptor beta chain sequence with its context. Its specific antigen is unknown. Per-base quality was not reported, and no clone a single base away is much larger than it. The record originates from a study of T cell responses to AZD1222 COVID-19 vaccine (dated by TCRdb to the early 2020s). Notes on the research overall: A total of 233 trial participants underwent TCR sequencing, of whom about 200 had received two doses of AZD1222 and about 26 had received two doses of the MenACWY control vaccine. Trial participants were enrolled by age into 18-55, 56-69 and 70-plus year subgroups, with about 150, 28 and 57 TCR-sequenced participants respectively. What the authors observed across the whole study: Conclusions about previously exposed vaccinees are limited, since just six AZD1222 recipients were seropositive for SARS-CoV-2 at baseline. Spike-specific TCR breadth and depth rose significantly after two AZD1222 doses compared with day 0 and with MenACWY recipients. Reportedly, close to half of the unique spike-specific TCRs recognized epitopes lying outside the regions that are mutated in the B.1.351 and B.1.1.7 variants. Participants were mostly white British and included more females than males, and it was suggested by the authors that clonal diversity may have been underestimated. The 56-69-year group was small, and its depth increase did not reach significance, likely because of low power. No day 14 peak-response samples were available, so repertoires were characterized only after the peak T cell response. The vaccine-associated CD4 TCRs covered the entire spike protein, and the dominant responses fell in regions 160-218 and 743-854.

The germline V gene supplies CDR1 SGHRS and CDR2 YFSETQ. The CDR3 contains 17 residues, cysteine and phenylalanine counted. The DNA shown is the 51-base CDR3, in frame from base 1. V sheds 0 bases and J sheds 0 bases, leaving 13 bases between their ends. The CDR3 regions of human TCRbeta chains were analyzed by immunosequencing. The paper's data handling went like this. Repertoire TCRs were matched against a reference library of SARS-CoV-2-specific TCRs generated with the MIRA antigen-specificity platform. Breadth meant the fraction of unique TCRs that were SARS-CoV-2-associated, whereas depth meant the fraction of total T cells that were SARS-CoV-2-associated. Using the MIRA data, every spike-specific TCR was mapped to the spike region that the TCR reacted to and assigned to either a CD4 or a CD8 class. Log10-transformed breadth and depth values were compared by one-way ANOVA with Sidak's multiple comparisons tests. The table was pulled from immuneACCESS by TCRdb, which kept in-frame rearrangements only. Such tables lose some clones; where checked, under half of the loss comes from unresolved V genes, and the rest has no known cause. V, J and clone size are those of that table, while D and trimming were read from the DNA. The sample table lists around 150,000 clones, about 91% of them with a count of one. The ten largest clones represent 3% to 3.5% of the sample.

In light of the paper, this sample's time point label describes: baseline before first vaccination. The treatment or condition label on this specimen signifies: meningococcal conjugate vaccine given as trial control. Vaccinee samples came from UK trials COV001 and COV002, including a single-blind randomized controlled phase 2/3 trial of AZD1222 (ChAdOx1 nCoV-19) in healthy adults. Trial participant PBMC samples were collected at day 0 and day 28 after the second dose for TCRbeta chain sequencing. Rearrangement joined TRBV5-1 to TRBJ1-3, with the D gene too uncertain to name. The sequencing here drew on peripheral blood, taken on day 0 of MenACWY control vaccination. The clonotype was recovered from an adult in good health. The sequenced DNA: TGCGCCAGCAGCTTGGTGGCGTCAGGAGTCTCTGGAAACACCATATATTTT. Protein translation: CASSLVASGVSGNTIYF.